This T cell receptor beta chain is drawn from a study of long-term antiretroviral therapy in people with HIV. Study-level findings and limits: In samples taken after ART, diversity increased but remained below transplant donor control levels. Drawn between the mid-2000s and the late 2010s, the blood was possibly obtained under older ART regimens.

Donors needed at least one pre-ART PBMC sample plus at least two post-ART samples. In the United States, treatment was given to all participants with HIV. The authors ran the immunoSEQ assay, v3.0, at survey level. Sequencing was performed with immunoSEQ multiplex PCR; in TCRdb, only in-frame clones are kept and a portion is missing. The sample holds more than 20,000 clones, around 80% seen once. About this clone itself: Its specificity is unknown.

The sequencing here drew on unsorted PBMCs, taken 3 years after starting antiretroviral therapy. The receptor was derived from a man between 18 and 29 years old with HIV.

The CDR3 sequence is CASSLEFSGNTIYF. The CDR3 region has the DNA TGTGCCAGCAGCTTGGAGTTCTCTGGAAACACCATATATTTT. The chain joins TRBV5-6 to TRBJ1-3; D is unresolved. Germline CDR1 and CDR2: SGHDT and YYEEEE. Between the trimmed V and J ends, which lost 0 bases and 0 bases, there was a span of 4 bases. The CDR3 contains 14 residues.